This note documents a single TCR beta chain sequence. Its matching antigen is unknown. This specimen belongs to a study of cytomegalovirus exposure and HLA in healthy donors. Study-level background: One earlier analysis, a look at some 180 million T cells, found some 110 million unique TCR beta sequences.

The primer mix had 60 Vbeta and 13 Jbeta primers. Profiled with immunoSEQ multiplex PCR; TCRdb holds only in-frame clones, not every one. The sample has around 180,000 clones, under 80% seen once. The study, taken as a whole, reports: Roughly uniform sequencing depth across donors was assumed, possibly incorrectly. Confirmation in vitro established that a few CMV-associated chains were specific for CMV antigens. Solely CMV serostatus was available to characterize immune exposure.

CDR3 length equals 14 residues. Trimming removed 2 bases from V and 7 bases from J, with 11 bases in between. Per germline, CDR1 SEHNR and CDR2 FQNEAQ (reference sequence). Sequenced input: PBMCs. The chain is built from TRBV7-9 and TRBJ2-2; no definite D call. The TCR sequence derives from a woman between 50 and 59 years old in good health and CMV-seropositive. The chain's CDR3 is CASSLSVSSGELFF. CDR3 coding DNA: TGTGCCAGCAGCTTATCCGTCTCGAGCGGGGAGCTGTTTTTT.